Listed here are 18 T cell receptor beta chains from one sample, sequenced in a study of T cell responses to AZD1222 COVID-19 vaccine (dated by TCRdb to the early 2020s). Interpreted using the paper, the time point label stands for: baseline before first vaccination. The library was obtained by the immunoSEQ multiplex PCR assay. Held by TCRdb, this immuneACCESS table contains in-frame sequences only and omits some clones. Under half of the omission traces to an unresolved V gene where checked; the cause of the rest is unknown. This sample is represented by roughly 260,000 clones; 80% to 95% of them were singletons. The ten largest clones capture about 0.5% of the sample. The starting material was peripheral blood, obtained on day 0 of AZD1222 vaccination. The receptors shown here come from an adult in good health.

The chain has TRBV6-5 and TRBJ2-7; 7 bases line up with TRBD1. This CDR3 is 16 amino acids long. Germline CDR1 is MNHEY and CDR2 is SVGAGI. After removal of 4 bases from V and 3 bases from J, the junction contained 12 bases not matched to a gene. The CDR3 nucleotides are TGTGCCAGCAGTTCTGGACAGGACCTCCACTACTACGAGCAGTACTTC. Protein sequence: CASSSGQDLHYYEQYF.

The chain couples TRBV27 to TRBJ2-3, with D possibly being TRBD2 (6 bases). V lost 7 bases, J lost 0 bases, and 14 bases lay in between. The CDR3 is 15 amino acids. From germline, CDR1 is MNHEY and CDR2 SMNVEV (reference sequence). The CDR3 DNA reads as TGTGCCAGCAAGGAGGGGCCGACCAGCACAGATACGCAGTATTTT. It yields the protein CASKEGPTSTDTQYF.

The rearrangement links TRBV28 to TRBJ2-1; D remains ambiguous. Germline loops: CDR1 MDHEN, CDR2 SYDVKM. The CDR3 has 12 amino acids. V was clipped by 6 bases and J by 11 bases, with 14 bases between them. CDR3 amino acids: CASSPPGQKQFF. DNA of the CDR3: TGTGCCAGCAGCCCTCCGGGCCAGAAGCAGTTCTTC.

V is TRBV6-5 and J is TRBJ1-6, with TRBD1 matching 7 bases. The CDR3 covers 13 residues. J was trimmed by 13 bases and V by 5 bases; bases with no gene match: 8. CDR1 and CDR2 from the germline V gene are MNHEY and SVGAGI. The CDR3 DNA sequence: TGTGCCAGCAGTAAGGGACAGTCGTTTCCCCTCCACTTT. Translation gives CASSKGQSFPLHF.

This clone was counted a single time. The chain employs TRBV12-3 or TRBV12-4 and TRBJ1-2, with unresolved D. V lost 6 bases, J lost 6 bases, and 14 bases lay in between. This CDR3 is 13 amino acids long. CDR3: CASSDTVSDGYTF. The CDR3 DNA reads TGTGCCAGCAGCGACACAGTATCTGATGGCTACACCTTC.

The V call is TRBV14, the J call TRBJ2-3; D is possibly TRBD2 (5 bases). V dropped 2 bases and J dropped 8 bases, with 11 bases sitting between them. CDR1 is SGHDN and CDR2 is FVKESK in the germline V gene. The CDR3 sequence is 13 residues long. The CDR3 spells CASSQPVGGTQYF. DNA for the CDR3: TGTGCCAGCAGCCAACCCGTCGGAGGTACGCAGTATTTT. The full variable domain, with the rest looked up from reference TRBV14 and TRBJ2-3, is EAGVTQFPSHSVIEKGQTVTLRCDPISGHDNLYWYRRVMGKEIKFLLHFVKESKQDESGMPNNRFLAERTGGTYSTLKVQPAELEDSGVYFCASSQPVGGTQYFGPGTRLTVL.

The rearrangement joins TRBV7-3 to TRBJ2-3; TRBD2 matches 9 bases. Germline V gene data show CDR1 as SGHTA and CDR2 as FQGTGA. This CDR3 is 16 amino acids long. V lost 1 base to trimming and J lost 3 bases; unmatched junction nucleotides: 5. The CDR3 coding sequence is TGTGCCAGCAGCTTAAGGAGCGGGGGGTCTACAGATACGCAGTATTTT. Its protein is CASSLRSGGSTDTQYF.

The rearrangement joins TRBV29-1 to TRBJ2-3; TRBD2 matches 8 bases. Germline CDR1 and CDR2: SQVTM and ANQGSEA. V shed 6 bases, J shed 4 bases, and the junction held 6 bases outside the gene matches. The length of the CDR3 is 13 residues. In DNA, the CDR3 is TGCAGCGTCGGCCGGGGGGGACCAGATACGCAGTATTTT. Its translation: CSVGRGGPDTQYF.

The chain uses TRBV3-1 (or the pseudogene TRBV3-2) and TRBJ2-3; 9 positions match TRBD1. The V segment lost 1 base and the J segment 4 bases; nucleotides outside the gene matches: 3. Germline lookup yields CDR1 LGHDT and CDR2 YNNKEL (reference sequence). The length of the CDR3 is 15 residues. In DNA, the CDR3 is TGTGCCAGCAGCCAAGGGGACAGGGTCCCAGATACGCAGTATTTT. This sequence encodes CASSQGDRVPDTQYF.

CDR3 nucleotides: TGTGCCAGCGGGGGTAACAGGGATGGCTACACCTTC. It translates to CASGGNRDGYTF. The chain uses TRBV28 and TRBJ1-2, with a weak D call TRBD1 (6 bases). V lost 8 bases and J 6 bases, leaving 13 bases between the germline ends. CDR3 size: 12 residues. Germline loops: CDR1 MDHEN, CDR2 SYDVKM.

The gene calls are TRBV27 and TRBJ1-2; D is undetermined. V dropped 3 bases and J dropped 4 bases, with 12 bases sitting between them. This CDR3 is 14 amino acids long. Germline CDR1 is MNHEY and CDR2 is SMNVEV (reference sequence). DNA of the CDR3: TGTGCCAGCAGTTTCCGGGAGCCGTCCTATGGCTACACCTTC. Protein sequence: CASSFREPSYGYTF.

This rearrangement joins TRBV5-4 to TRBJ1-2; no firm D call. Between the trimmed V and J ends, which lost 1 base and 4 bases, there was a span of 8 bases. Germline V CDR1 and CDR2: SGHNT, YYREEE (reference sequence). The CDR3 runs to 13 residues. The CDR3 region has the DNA TGTGCCAGCAGCTTGTACGATAGCTATGGCTACACCTTC. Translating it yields CASSLYDSYGYTF.

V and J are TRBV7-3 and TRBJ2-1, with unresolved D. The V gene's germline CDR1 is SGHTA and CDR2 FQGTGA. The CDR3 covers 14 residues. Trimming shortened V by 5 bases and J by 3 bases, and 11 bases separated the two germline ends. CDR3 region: CASSPWTGYNEQFF. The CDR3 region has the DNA TGTGCCAGCAGCCCCTGGACGGGCTACAATGAGCAGTTCTTC.

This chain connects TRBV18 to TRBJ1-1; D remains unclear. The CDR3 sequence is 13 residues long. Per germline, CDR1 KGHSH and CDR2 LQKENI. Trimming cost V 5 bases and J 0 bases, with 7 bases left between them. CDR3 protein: CASSTQLNTEAFF. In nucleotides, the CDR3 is TGTGCCAGCTCAACACAGCTGAACACTGAAGCTTTCTTT.

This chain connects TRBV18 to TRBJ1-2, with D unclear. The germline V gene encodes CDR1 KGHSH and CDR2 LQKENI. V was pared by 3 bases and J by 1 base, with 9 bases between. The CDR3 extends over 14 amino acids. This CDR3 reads CASSPGANNYGYTF. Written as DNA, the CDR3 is TGTGCCAGCTCACCGGGCGCGAATAACTATGGCTACACCTTC. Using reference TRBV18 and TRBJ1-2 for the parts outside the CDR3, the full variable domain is NAGVMQNPRHLVRRRGQEARLRCSPMKGHSHVYWYRQLPEEGLKFMVYLQKENIIDESGMPKERFSAEFPKEGPSILRIQQVVRGDSAAYFCASSPGANNYGYTFGSGTRLTVV.

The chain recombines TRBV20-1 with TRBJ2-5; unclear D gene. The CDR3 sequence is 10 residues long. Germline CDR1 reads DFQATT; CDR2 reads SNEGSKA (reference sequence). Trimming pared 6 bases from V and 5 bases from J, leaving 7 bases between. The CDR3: CSAVKETQYF. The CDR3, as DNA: TGCAGTGCCGTCAAGGAGACCCAGTACTTC.

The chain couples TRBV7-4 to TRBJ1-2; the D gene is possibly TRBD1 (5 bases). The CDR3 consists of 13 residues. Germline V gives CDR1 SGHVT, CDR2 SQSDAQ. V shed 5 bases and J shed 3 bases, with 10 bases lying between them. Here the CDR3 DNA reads TGTGCCAGCAGCCCACGAGGGGACTATGGCTACACCTTC. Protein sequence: CASSPRGDYGYTF.

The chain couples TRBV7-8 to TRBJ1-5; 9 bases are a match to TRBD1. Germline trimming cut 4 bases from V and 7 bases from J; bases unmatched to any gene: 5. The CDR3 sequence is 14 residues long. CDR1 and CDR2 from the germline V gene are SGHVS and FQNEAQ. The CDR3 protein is CASSYRGQGQPQHF. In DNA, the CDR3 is TGTGCCAGCAGCTACAGGGGGCAAGGACAGCCCCAGCATTTT. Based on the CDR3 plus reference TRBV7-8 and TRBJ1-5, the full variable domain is GAGVSQSPRYKVAKRGQDVALRCDPISGHVSLFWYQQALGQGPEFLTYFQNEAQLDKSGLPSDRFFAERPEGSVSTLKIQRTQQEDSAVYLCASSYRGQGQPQHFGDGTRLSIL.